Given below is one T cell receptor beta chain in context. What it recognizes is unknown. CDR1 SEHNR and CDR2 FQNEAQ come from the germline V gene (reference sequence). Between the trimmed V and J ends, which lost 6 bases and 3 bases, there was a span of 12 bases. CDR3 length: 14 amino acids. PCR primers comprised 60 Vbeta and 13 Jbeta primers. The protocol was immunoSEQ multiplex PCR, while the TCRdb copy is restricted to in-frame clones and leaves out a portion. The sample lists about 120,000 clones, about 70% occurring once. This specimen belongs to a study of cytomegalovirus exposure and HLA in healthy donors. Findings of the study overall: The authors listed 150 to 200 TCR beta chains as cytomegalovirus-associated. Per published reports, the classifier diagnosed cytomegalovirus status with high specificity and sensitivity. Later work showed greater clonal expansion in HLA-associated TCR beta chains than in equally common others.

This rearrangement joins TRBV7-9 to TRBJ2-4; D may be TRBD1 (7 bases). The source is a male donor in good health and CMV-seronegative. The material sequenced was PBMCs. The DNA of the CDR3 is TGTGCCAGCAGTCAGGGGGGCGTCAAAAACATTCAGTACTTC. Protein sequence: CASSQGGVKNIQYF.